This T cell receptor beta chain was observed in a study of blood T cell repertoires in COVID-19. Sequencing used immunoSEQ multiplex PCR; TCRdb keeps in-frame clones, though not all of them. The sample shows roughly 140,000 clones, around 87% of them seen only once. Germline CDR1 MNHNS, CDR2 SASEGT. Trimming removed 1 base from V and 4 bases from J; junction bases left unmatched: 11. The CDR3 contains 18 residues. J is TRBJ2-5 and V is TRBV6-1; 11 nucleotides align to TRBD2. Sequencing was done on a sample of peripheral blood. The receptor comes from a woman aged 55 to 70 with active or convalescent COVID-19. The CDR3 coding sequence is TGTGCCAGCAGTGAAGGGACAGGGAGTAGCGGGGGGGGAGAGACCCAGTACTTC. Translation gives CASSEGTGSSGGGETQYF.